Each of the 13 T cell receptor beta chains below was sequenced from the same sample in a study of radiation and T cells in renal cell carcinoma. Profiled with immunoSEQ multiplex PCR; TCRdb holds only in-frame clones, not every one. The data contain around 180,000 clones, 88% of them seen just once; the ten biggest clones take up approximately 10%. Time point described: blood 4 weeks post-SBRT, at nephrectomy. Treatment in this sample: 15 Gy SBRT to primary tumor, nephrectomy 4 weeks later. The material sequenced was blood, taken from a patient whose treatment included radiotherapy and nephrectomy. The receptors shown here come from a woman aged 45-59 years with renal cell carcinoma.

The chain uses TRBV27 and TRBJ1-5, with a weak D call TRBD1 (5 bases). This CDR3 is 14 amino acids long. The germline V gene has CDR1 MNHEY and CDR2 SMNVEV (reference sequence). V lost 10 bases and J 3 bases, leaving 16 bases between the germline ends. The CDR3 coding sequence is TGTGCCACCAGCCGCGCAGGGTCCAATCAGCCCCAGCATTTT. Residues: CATSRAGSNQPQHF.

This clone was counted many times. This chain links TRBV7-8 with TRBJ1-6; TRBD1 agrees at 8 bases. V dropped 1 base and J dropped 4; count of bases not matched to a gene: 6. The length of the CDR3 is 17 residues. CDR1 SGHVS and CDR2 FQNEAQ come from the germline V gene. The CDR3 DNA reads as TGTGCCAGCAGCTTAGGCGGGACAGGTCCATATAATTCACCCCTCCACTTT. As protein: CASSLGGTGPYNSPLHF.

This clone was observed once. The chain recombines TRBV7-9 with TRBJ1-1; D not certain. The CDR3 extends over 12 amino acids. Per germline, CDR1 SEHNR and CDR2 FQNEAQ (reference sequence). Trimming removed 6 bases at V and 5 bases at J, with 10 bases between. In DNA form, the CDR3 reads TGTGCCAGCAGTCGGCTGAGTACTGAAGCTTTCTTT. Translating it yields CASSRLSTEAFF.

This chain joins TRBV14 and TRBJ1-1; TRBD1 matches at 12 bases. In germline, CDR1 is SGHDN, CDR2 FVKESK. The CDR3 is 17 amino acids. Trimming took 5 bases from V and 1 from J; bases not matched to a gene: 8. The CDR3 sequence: CASSTGQGAPWNTEAFF. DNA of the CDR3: TGTGCCAGCAGCACGGGACAGGGGGCGCCGTGGAACACTGAAGCTTTCTTT.

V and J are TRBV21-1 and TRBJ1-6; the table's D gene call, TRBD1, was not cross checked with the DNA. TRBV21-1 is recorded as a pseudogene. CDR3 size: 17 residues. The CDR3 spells CASRIGRDSSYNSPLHF. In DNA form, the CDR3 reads TGTGCCAGCAGAATCGGCCGGGACAGCTCCTATAATTCACCCCTCCACTTT.

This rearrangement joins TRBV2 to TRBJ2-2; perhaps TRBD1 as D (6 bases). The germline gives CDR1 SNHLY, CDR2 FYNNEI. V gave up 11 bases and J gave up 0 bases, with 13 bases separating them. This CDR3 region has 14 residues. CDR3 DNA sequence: TGTGCCCTTATGGGGGCCCCGAACACCGGGGAGCTGTTTTTT. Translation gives CALMGAPNTGELFF.

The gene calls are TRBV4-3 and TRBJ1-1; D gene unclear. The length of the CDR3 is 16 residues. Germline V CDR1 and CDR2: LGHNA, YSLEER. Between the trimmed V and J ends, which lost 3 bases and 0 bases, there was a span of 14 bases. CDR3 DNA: TGCGCCAGCAGCCATTACTCCGCGGGAGTGAACACTGAAGCTTTCTTT. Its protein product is CASSHYSAGVNTEAFF.

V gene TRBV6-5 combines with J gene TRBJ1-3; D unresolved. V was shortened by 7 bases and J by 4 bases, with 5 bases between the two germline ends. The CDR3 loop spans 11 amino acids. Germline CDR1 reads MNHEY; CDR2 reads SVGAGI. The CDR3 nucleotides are TGTGCCAGCAAGGTCGGAAACACCATATATTTT. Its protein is CASKVGNTIYF.

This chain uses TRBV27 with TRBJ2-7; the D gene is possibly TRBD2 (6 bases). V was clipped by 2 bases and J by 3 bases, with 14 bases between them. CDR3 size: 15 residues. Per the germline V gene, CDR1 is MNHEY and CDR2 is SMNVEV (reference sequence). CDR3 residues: CASSLRGGDYYEQYF. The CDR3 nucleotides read TGTGCCAGCAGTTTAAGGGGCGGGGATTACTACGAGCAGTACTTC.

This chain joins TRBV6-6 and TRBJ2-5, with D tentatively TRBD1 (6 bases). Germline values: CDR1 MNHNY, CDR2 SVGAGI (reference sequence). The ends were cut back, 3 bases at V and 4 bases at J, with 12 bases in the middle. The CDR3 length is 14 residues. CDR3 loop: CASSYTQGRETQYF. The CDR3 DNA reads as TGTGCCAGCAGTTATACACAGGGTAGAGAGACCCAGTACTTC.

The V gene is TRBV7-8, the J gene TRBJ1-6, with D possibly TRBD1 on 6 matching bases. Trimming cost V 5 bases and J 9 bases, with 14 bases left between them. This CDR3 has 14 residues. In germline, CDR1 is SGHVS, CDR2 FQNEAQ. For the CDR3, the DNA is TGTGCCAGCAGCGTCGACAGGTACTCTTCACCCCTCCACTTT. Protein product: CASSVDRYSSPLHF.

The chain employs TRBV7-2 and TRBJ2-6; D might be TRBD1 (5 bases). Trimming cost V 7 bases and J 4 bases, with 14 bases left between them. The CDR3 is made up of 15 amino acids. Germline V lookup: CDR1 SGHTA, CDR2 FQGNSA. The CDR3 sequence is CASITPGRGANVLTF. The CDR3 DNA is TGTGCCAGCATTACTCCAGGGCGGGGGGCCAACGTCCTGACTTTC.

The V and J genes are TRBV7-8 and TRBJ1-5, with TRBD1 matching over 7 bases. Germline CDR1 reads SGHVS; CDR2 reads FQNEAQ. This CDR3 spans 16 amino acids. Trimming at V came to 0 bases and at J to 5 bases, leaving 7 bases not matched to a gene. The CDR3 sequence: CASSLATGMRDQPQHF. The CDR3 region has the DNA TGTGCCAGCAGCTTAGCGACAGGGATGAGGGATCAGCCCCAGCATTTT.